This TCR beta chain came from a study of CD8 T cells in ankylosing spondylitis. Libraries for TCR beta were made by quantitative 5'-RACE with molecular barcodes. TCRdb used MiXCR to reprocess the 5' RACE reads, holding one entry per CDR3 protein. The sample lists 150,000 to 200,000 distinct CDR3 sequences, over 10% occurring once. The V and J ends lost 4 bases and 4 bases respectively, with 14 bases between them. This CDR3 contains 15 residues. In germline, CDR1 is LGHDT, CDR2 YNNKEL (reference sequence). General study findings and limits: Existing reports had already noted some motif variants in reactive arthritis synovial fluid and blood.

This clonotype was seen ten or more times. What it binds is not known. Specimen: blood, either unsorted or a sorted T cell fraction (not recorded which). The rearrangement links TRBV3-1 to TRBJ1-3; D call uncertain. The sequence came from a female donor with ankylosing spondylitis or in good health (not recorded which). CDR3 bases: TGTGCCAGCAGCCCCATTAATGGATACGGAAACACCATATATTTT. It specifies CASSPINGYGNTIYF.